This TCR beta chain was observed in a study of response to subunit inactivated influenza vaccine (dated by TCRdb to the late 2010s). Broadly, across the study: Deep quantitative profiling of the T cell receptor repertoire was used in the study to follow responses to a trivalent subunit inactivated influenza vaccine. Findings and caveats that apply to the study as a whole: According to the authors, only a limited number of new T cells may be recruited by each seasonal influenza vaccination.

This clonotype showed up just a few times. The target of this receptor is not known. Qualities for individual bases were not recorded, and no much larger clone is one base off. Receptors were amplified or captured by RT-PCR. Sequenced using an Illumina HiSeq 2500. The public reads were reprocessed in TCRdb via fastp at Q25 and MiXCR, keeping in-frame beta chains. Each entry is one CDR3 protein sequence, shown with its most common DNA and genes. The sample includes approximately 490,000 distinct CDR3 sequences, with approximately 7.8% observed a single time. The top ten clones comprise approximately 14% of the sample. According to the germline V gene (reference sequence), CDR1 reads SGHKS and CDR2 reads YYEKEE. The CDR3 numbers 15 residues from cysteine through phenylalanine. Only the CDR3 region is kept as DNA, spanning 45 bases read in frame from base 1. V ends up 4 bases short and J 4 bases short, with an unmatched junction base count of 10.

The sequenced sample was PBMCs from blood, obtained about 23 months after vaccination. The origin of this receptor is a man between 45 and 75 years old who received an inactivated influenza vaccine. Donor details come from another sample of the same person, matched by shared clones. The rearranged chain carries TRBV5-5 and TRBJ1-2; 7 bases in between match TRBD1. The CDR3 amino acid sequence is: CASSRHSGTVYGYTF. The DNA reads TGTGCCAGCAGCCGACATTCAGGGACAGTCTATGGCTACACCTTC.